The text below deals with one T cell receptor beta chain. CDR1 and CDR2 (germline): MGHRA, YSYEKL. With 0 bases clipped from V and 2 bases from J, the junction kept 15 bases outside the gene matches. This CDR3 contains 19 residues. This entry comes from a study of T-cell memory formation after mild COVID-19. TCRdb recomputed calls from the 5' RACE reads with MiXCR, one row per CDR3 protein. The repertoire includes about 410,000 distinct CDR3 sequences, less than 25% of them detected once, and around 13% sits in the top ten. Source material: PBMCs or a T cell subset sorted from them (not recorded which). V usage is TRBV4-1 and J usage is TRBJ2-7; 8 nucleotides align to TRBD2. The clonotype originates from an adult woman who had mild COVID-19 (a few samples of this study predate the infection). Cell type and time point are not known. The chain's CDR3 is CASSQDWVQRGPPTYEQYF. The CDR3 region has the DNA TGCGCCAGCAGCCAAGATTGGGTCCAGCGGGGGCCTCCCACCTACGAGCAGTACTTC.